A selection of T cell receptor beta chains follows, all from one sample in a study of blood T cell repertoires in COVID-19. Data came from immunoSEQ multiplex PCR; TCRdb stores just in-frame clones and leaves some out. The sample records nearly 350,000 clones, approximately 89% being singletons. The sequenced sample consisted of peripheral blood. The receptors originated from a young woman who had recovered from COVID-19. Each CDR3 is given with its conserved first and last residue. Each record gives: D gene, V gene, J gene, clone size, CDR3 protein, CDR3 DNA. D genes are given only for firm matches. Only part of the rows carry a size: once, few, many, or a class if the clone is expanded.

TRBD2,TRBV11-2,TRBJ2-3,NA,CASSLKGTSGRAADTQYF,TGTGCCAGCAGCTTAAAAGGGACTAGCGGGAGGGCGGCAGATACGCAGTATTTT
NA,TRBV7-8,TRBJ2-1,NA,CASSFRRRSYNEQFF,TGTGCCAGCAGCTTTAGGCGGAGGTCCTACAATGAGCAGTTCTTC
TRBD1,TRBV30,TRBJ1-6,NA,CAGGQVHSPLHF,TGTGCCGGCGGACAGGTCCATTCACCCCTCCACTTT
TRBD2,TRBV6-2/TRBV6-3,TRBJ2-2,once,CASSLSLAGAFNTGELFF,TGTGCCAGCAGTTTGAGTCTAGCGGGAGCTTTCAACACCGGGGAGCTGTTTTTT
NA,TRBV19,TRBJ2-1,once,CASSIWASRNEQFF,TGTGCCAGTAGTATATGGGCTTCGCGTAATGAGCAGTTCTTC
NA,TRBV5-1,TRBJ2-1,NA,CASSLINNEQFF,TGCGCCAGCAGCTTGATCAACAATGAGCAGTTCTTC
NA,TRBV5-1,TRBJ1-4,NA,CASSSTPGVQNEKLFF,TGCGCCAGCAGTTCGACGCCGGGGGTACAGAATGAAAAACTGTTTTTT
NA,TRBV19,TRBJ1-6,NA,CASSPSNSPLHF,TGTGCCAGTAGTCCATCTAATTCACCCCTCCACTTT
TRBD1,TRBV7-6,TRBJ1-6,NA,CASSGQGSYNSPLHF,TGTGCCAGCAGTGGACAGGGGTCCTATAATTCACCCCTCCACTTT
TRBD1,TRBV5-4,TRBJ2-1,few,CASSPTGPGQVTNEQFF,TGTGCCAGCAGCCCAACCGGGCCGGGACAGGTAACAAATGAGCAGTTCTTC
NA,TRBV5-6,TRBJ2-1,once,CASSLGTAINEQFF,TGTGCCAGCAGCTTGGGGACAGCCATCAATGAGCAGTTCTTC
TRBD1,TRBV5-6,TRBJ2-3,NA,CASSPLGTGVADTQYF,TGTGCCAGCAGCCCATTAGGGACAGGGGTAGCGGATACGCAGTATTTT
TRBD2,TRBV7-9,TRBJ2-1,NA,CASSRLGTSGFRFF,TGTGCCAGCAGCCGTCTCGGGACTAGCGGTTTTAGGTTCTTC
NA,TRBV7-8,TRBJ2-1,once,CASSQRRGLSYNEQFF,TGTGCCAGCAGTCAGAGGAGGGGACTGTCCTACAATGAGCAGTTCTTC
TRBD2,TRBV6-4,TRBJ2-3,few,CASSDLKEAGGADTQYF,TGTGCCAGCAGTGACTTAAAGGAGGCGGGAGGAGCAGATACGCAGTATTTT
TRBD2,TRBV5-1,TRBJ2-1,NA,CASSSGLAGLMGNEQFF,TGCGCCAGCAGCTCTGGACTAGCGGGCCTTATGGGCAATGAGCAGTTCTTC
NA,TRBV4-1,TRBJ2-5,NA,CASSQYNNRGPQETQYF,TGCGCCAGCAGCCAATACAATAACCGCGGGCCCCAAGAGACCCAGTACTTC
NA,TRBV6-1,TRBJ2-3,NA,CASSIPSADTQYF,TGTGCCAGCAGTATTCCTAGCGCAGATACGCAGTATTTT
NA,TRBV28,TRBJ1-5,NA,CASSPTDNSNQPQHF,TGTGCCAGCAGCCCCACAGACAATAGCAATCAGCCCCAGCATTTT
TRBD1,TRBV11-3,TRBJ1-1,NA,CASSLGAGGLTFF,TGTGCCAGCAGCTTAGGGGCAGGGGGCTTGACTTTCTTT
NA,TRBV7-2,TRBJ1-1,NA,CASIQRGGGLATEAFF,TGTGCCAGCATTCAGCGGGGGGGCGGGTTGGCCACTGAAGCTTTCTTT
NA,TRBV6-6,TRBJ2-2,NA,CASQESGELFF,TGTGCCAGCCAGGAATCCGGGGAGCTGTTTTTT
NA,TRBV25-1,TRBJ2-4,few,CASSGRLRGLHKNIQYF,TGTGCCAGCAGTGGAAGACTCAGGGGTCTACACAAAAACATTCAGTACTTC
NA,TRBV13,TRBJ1-4,NA,CASSPRGGTNEKLFF,TGTGCCAGCTCTCCAAGGGGTGGAACTAATGAAAAACTGTTTTTT
NA,TRBV6-2/TRBV6-3,TRBJ1-5,few,CASRPRSRSNQPQHF,TGTGCCAGCAGGCCTCGGTCCCGGAGCAATCAGCCCCAGCATTTT
TRBD1,TRBV7-6,TRBJ2-5,NA,CASSFRLDRAQETQYF,TGTGCCAGCAGCTTCCGGTTGGACAGGGCCCAAGAGACCCAGTACTTC
NA,TRBV5-6,TRBJ2-1,NA,CASSSGLGGSYNEQFF,TGTGCCAGCAGCTCGGGCTTGGGGGGATCCTACAATGAGCAGTTCTTC
NA,TRBV28,TRBJ1-2,NA,CASRGGGYGYTF,TGTGCCAGCAGGGGGGGTGGCTATGGCTACACCTTC
NA,TRBV6-2/TRBV6-3,TRBJ2-5,NA,CASSYGGRGETQYF,TGTGCCAGCAGTTATGGAGGGCGCGGAGAGACCCAGTACTTC
NA,TRBV6-5,TRBJ1-2,NA,CAADKTETIYGYTF,TGTGCCGCAGACAAGACAGAAACGATCTATGGCTACACCTTC
NA,TRBV5-4,TRBJ2-2,NA,CASSLWARTGELFF,TGTGCCAGCAGCTTGTGGGCGAGAACCGGGGAGCTGTTTTTT
NA,TRBV18,TRBJ2-3,NA,CASSPSGSVDTQYF,TGTGCCAGCTCCCCGAGCGGTTCAGTAGATACGCAGTATTTT
TRBD1,TRBV5-4,TRBJ2-1,NA,CASSPGTGRSYNEQFF,TGTGCCAGCAGCCCAGGGACAGGGCGATCCTACAATGAGCAGTTCTTC
NA,TRBV15,TRBJ2-1,NA,CATSISSPNEQFF,TGTGCCACCAGCATCTCCTCCCCTAATGAGCAGTTCTTC
TRBD1,TRBV24-1,TRBJ1-5,few,CATSDPKGTANQPQHF,TGTGCCACCAGTGATCCAAAGGGGACAGCAAATCAGCCCCAGCATTTT
NA,TRBV5-4,TRBJ1-1,NA,CASSALQGSNTEAFF,TGTGCCAGCAGCGCCTTACAGGGCTCGAACACTGAAGCTTTCTTT
TRBD1,TRBV18,TRBJ1-3,NA,CASSPRQGENTIYF,TGTGCCAGCTCACCACGACAGGGTGAAAACACCATATATTTT
NA,TRBV11-2,TRBJ1-5,NA,CASSLNGVQPQHF,TGTGCCAGCAGCTTAAACGGAGTTCAGCCCCAGCATTTT
NA,TRBV5-1,TRBJ2-5,NA,CASSLLLPNIHGLEETQYF,TGCGCCAGCAGCTTGCTACTACCAAATATACACGGGTTGGAAGAGACCCAGTACTTC